This T cell receptor beta chain was recovered during a study of blood T cells in healthy people across ages. The use of a sample-barcoded 5' primer and a J-beta primer mix characterized a second PCR of roughly 6 to 11 cycles. MiXCR was run by TCRdb on the 5' RACE reads, yielding one entry per CDR3 protein. The sample lists about 1.1 million distinct CDR3 sequences; more than 30% were seen once. V lost 0 bases and J lost 4, with 17 bases in between. Germline lookup yields CDR1 LGHNA and CDR2 YNFKEQ. This CDR3 has 17 residues. The chain joins TRBV4-2 to TRBJ2-3; D possibly matches TRBD1 or TRBD2 (5 bases each). The sequenced sample consisted of blood. This sequence was found in a man younger than 30 in good health. The CDR3 region is CASSQEGPFRLADTQYF. The CDR3, as DNA: TGTGCCAGCAGCCAAGAGGGACCTTTTAGGTTAGCAGATACGCAGTATTTT.